The entry below gives a single TCR beta chain sequence along with its context. V was trimmed by 3 bases and J by 7 bases, leaving 12 bases between them. Germline V gene lookup returns CDR1 DFQATT and CDR2 SNEGSKA (reference sequence). The CDR3 contains 13 residues. The assay was immunoSEQ multiplex PCR, and TCRdb's table has in-frame clones only and misses some. Of 350,000 to 450,000 clones listed, around 84% are singletons. This specimen belongs to a study of blood T cell repertoires in COVID-19. The chain carries TRBV20-1 and TRBJ1-4, with TRBD1 as a possible D gene (5 bases). This TCR derives from a woman younger than 30 with acute or convalescent COVID-19. The sequencing sample was made of peripheral blood. CDR3 nucleotide sequence: TGCAGTGCTAGTCTAGGGGCAACTGAAAAACTGTTTTTT. The encoded protein is CSASLGATEKLFF.